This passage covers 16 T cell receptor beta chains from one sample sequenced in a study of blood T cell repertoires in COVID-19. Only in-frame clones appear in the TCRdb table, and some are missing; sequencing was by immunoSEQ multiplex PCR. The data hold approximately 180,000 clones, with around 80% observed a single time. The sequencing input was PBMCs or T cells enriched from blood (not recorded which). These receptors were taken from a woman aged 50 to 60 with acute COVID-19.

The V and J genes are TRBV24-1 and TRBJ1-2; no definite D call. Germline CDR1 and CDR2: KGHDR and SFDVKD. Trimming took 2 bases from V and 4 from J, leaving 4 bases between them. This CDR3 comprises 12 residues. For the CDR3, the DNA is TGTGCCACCAGTGATTACAGCTATGGCTACACCTTC. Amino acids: CATSDYSYGYTF.

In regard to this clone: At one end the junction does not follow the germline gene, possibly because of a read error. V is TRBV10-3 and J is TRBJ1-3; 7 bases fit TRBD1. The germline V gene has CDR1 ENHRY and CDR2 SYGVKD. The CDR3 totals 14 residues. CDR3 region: CALREGASGNTIYF. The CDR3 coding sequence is TGTGCCCTCAGGGAGGGGGCCTCTGGAAACACCATATATTTT.

DNA for the CDR3: TGTGCTAGTGGTTTGGTACACGGGGATCAGCCCCAGCATTTT. Amino acids: CASGLVHGDQPQHF. The chain has TRBV12-5 and TRBJ1-5; D call uncertain. Germline V gene lookup returns CDR1 LGHNT and CDR2 FRNRAP. Deletions cut 0 bases from V and 5 bases from J, with 8 bases between. The CDR3 contains 14 residues.

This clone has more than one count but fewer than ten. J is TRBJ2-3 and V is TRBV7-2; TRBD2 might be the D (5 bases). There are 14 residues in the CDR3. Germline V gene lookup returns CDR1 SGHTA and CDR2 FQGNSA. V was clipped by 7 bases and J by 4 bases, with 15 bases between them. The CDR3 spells CASTLTLGPDTQYF. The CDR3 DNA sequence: TGTGCCAGCACCCTGACACTAGGACCAGATACGCAGTATTTT. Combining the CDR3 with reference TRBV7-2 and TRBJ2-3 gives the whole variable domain GAGVSQSPSNKVTEKGKDVELRCDPISGHTALYWYRQSLGQGLEFLIYFQGNSAPDKSGLPSDRFSAERTGGSVSTLTIQRTQQEDSAVYLCASTLTLGPDTQYFGPGTRLTVL.

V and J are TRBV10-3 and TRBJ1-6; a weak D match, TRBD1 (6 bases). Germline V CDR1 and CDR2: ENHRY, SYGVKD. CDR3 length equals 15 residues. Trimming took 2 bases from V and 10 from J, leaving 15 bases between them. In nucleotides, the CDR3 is TGTGCCATCAGTGAGGAAGGGCAGGGGATCTCACCCCTCCACTTT. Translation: CAISEEGQGISPLHF.

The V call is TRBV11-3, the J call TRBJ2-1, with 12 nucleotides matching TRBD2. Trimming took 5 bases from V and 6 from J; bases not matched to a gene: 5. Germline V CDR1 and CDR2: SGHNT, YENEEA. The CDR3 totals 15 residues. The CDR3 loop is CASSTGLAGRNEQFF. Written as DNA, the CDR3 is TGTGCCAGCAGCACGGGACTAGCGGGTCGCAATGAGCAGTTCTTC.

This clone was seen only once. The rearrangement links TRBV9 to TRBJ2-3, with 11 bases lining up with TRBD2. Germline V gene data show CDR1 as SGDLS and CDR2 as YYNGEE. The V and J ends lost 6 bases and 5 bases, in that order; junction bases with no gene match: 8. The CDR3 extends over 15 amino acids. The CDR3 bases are TGTGCCAGCACCTATAGCGGGGGGGGCAGAGATACGCAGTATTTT. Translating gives CASTYSGGGRDTQYF.

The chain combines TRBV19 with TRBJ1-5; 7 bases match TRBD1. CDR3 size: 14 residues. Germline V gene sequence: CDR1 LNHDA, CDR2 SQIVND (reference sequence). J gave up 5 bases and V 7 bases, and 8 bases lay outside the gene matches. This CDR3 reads CASNPTGTYQPQHF. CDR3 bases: TGTGCCAGTAACCCGACAGGGACATATCAGCCCCAGCATTTT.

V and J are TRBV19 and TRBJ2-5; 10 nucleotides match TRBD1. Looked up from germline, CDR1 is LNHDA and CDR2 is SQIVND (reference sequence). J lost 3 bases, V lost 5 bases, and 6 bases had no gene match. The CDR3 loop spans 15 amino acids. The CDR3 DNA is TGTGCCAGTAGTGCGCGGACAGGGGGGAAAGAGACCCAGTACTTC. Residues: CASSARTGGKETQYF. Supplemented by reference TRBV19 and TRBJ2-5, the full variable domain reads DGGITQSPKYLFRKEGQNVTLSCEQNLNHDAMYWYRQDPGQGLRLIYYSQIVNDFQKGDIAEGYSVSREKKESFPLTVTSAQKNPTAFYLCASSARTGGKETQYFGPGTRLLVL.

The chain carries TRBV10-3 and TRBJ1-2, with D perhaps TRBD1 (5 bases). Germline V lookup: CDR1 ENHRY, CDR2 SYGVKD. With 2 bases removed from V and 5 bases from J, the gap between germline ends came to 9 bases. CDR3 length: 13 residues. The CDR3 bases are TGTGCCATCAGTGAGGCACAGGCATATGGCTACACCTTC. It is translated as CAISEAQAYGYTF.

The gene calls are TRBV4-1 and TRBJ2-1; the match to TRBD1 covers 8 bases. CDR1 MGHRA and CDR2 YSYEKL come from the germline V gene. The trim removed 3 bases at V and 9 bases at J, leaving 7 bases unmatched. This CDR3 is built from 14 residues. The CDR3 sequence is CASSQQTGAGEQFF. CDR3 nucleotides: TGCGCCAGCAGCCAGCAGACAGGGGCGGGTGAGCAGTTCTTC.

DNA of the CDR3: TGTGCCAGCAGTGAAGCGACAGGGTCTCTCACAGATACGCAGTATTTT. It encodes CASSEATGSLTDTQYF. The chain combines TRBV2 with TRBJ2-3; TRBD1 agrees at 7 bases. The germline gives CDR1 SNHLY, CDR2 FYNNEI. With 0 bases clipped from V and 2 bases from J, the junction kept 5 bases outside the gene matches. This CDR3 has 16 amino acids. Variable domain in full (rest from reference TRBV2 and TRBJ2-3): EPEVTQTPSHQVTQMGQEVILRCVPISNHLYFYWYRQILGQKVEFLVSFYNNEISEKSEIFDDQFSVERPDGSNFTLKIRSTKLEDSAMYFCASSEATGSLTDTQYFGPGTRLTVL.

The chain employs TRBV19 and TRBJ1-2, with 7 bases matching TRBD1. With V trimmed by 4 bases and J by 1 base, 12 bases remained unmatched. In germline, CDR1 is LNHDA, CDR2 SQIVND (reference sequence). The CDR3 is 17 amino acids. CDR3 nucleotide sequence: TGTGCCAGTAGTACCCCCCATCGGACAGGCGGTAACTATGGCTACACCTTC. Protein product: CASSTPHRTGGNYGYTF.

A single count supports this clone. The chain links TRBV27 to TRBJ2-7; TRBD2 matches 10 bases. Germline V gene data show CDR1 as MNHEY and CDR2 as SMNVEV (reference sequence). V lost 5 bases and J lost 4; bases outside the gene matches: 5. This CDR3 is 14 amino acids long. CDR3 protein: CASSVLAGAYEQYV. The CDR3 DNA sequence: TGTGCCAGCAGTGTCCTAGCGGGGGCTTACGAGCAGTACGTC.

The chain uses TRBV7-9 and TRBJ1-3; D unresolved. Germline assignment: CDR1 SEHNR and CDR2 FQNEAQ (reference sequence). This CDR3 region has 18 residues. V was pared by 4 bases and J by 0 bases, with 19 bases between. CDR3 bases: TGTGCCAGCAGCTCAGACACGGACGGGATCCTCTCTGGAAACACCATATATTTT. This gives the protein CASSSDTDGILSGNTIYF.

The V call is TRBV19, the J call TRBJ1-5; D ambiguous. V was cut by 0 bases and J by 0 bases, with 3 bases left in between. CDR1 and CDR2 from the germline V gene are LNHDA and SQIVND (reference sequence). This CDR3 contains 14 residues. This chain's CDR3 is CASSIDYSNQPQHF. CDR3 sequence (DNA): TGTGCCAGTAGTATAGATTATAGCAATCAGCCCCAGCATTTT. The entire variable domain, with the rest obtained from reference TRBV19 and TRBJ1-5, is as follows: DGGITQSPKYLFRKEGQNVTLSCEQNLNHDAMYWYRQDPGQGLRLIYYSQIVNDFQKGDIAEGYSVSREKKESFPLTVTSAQKNPTAFYLCASSIDYSNQPQHFGDGTRLSIL.